This is a list of T cell receptor beta chains from one sample in a study of T cell repertoires in cytomegalovirus infection. TCRdb fed the reads into MiXCR, producing one record per CDR3 protein. The sample yields around 550,000 distinct CDR3 sequences, 26% seen once. Sequencing input: PBMCs. The source is a human donor in good health (CMV status not recorded). Some clones in this sample may be carry-over from other donors' samples. The CDR3 runs from the conserved cysteine through the conserved F or W. Fields, in order: J gene, V gene, clone size, D gene, CDR3 DNA, CDR3 protein. A D gene is named only where the DNA matches it firmly. Clone size is not always given. Where it is, it says once, few, many or a class for expanded clones.

TRBJ1-1	TRBV29-1	.	TRBD1	TGCAGCGTTGTTCGGACAGGTCCGAACACTGAAGCTTTCTTT	CSVVRTGPNTEAFF
TRBJ2-5	TRBV14	.	.	TGTGCCAGCAGCCAAGATAGCTTCGCCCAGTACTTC	CASSQDSFAQYF
TRBJ1-1	TRBV30	.	.	TGTGCCTGGACCGCCGGGATACTCACTGAAGCTTTCTTT	CAWTAGILTEAFF
TRBJ1-4	TRBV27	.	.	TGTGCCAGCAGCCCTATTCCGTCAACTAATGAAAAACTGTTTTTT	CASSPIPSTNEKLFF
TRBJ2-1	TRBV7-2	many	TRBD1	TGTGCCAGCAGCGCACCTCAGGGGGCCGCAAGCTCCTACAATGAGCAGTTCTTC	CASSAPQGAASSYNEQFF
TRBJ1-2	TRBV12-5	few	.	TGTGCTAGTGGTGCGAGTCTGCGGGCGCTGTGGGGCTACACCTTC	CASGASLRALWGYTF
TRBJ2-3	TRBV27	few	.	TGTGCCAGCGGTCAGCGGGCCCTGGGGCGCACAGATACGCAGTATTTT	CASGQRALGRTDTQYF
TRBJ2-2	TRBV20-1	.	TRBD2	TGCAGTGCTCGTCCGGGCGGGAGTTCCGGCGGGGAGCTGTTTTTT	CSARPGGSSGGELFF
TRBJ2-2	TRBV4-1	.	.	TGCGCCAGCAGCCAAGCGGACAGCTACACCGGGGAGCTGTTTTTT	CASSQADSYTGELFF
TRBJ2-5	TRBV10-3	.	TRBD2	TGTGCCATCAGCAATAGCGGGACACCAACCCAGGAGACCCAGTACTTC	CAISNSGTPTQETQYF
TRBJ1-1	TRBV20-1	.	TRBD1	TGCAGTGCAATAGGGGCAGGGGGCCGCGACACTGAAGCTTTCTTT	CSAIGAGGRDTEAFF
TRBJ1-2	TRBV2	few	TRBD1	TGTGCCAGTGTAACCGGGACAGGATTAAACTATGGCTACACCTTC	CASVTGTGLNYGYTF
TRBJ2-4	TRBV20-1	few	.	TGCAGCTCCGGGACCCACCTAGCCAAAAACATTCAGTACTTC	CSSGTHLAKNIQYF
TRBJ2-1	TRBV4-3	.	.	TGCGCCAGCAGCCAAGAGAGAGCTCAACCTCCCTACAATGAGCAGTTCTTC	CASSQERAQPPYNEQFF
TRBJ2-7	TRBV7-3	many	.	TGTGCCAGCAGCTTAACTAGCGGCACCTACGAGCAGTACTTC	CASSLTSGTYEQYF
TRBJ1-1	TRBV12-3/TRBV12-4	.	TRBD1	TGTGCCAGCAGGGACAGGGACTACACTGAAGCTTTCTTT	CASRDRDYTEAFF
TRBJ1-1	TRBV18	.	.	TGTGCCAGCTCTTTCGGACCGGAGCGGAACACTGAAGCTTTCTTT	CASSFGPERNTEAFF
TRBJ2-1	TRBV7-2	many	TRBD2	TGTGCCAGCAGTCGCGGGACTAGCGGGGGATACAATGAGCAGTTCTTC	CASSRGTSGGYNEQFF
TRBJ2-1	TRBV29-1	.	.	TGCAGCGTTGTCGAAGACCACTACAATGAGCAGTTCTTC	CSVVEDHYNEQFF
TRBJ1-5	TRBV28	.	.	TGTGCCACCTTGCCGAGCGGCAATCAGCCCCAGCATTTT	CATLPSGNQPQHF
TRBJ1-2	TRBV7-2	many	.	TGTGCCAGCAGCCCTCAAGGTGTTGGGTATGGCTACACCTTC	CASSPQGVGYGYTF
TRBJ2-7	TRBV12-3/TRBV12-4	.	.	TGTGCCAGCAGTCCATTAGCGGTTGGGGGAAGCTCCTACGAGCAGTACTTC	CASSPLAVGGSSYEQYF
TRBJ2-1	TRBV5-6	.	TRBD2	TGTGCCAGCAGCTCTGGACTAGCGGATGAGGATGAGCAGTTCTTC	CASSSGLADEDEQFF
TRBJ2-1	TRBV28	.	TRBD2	TGTGCCAGCTTTACCCCGGGGCTAGCGGAAAACAATGAGCAGTTCTTC	CASFTPGLAENNEQFF
TRBJ2-1	TRBV11-3	few	.	TGTGCCAGCAGCTTAGGGGGAAAATTCGATGAGCAGTTCTTC	CASSLGGKFDEQFF
TRBJ2-2	TRBV18	few	TRBD1	TGTGCCAGCTCACCCCTGAATATCGGACAGGGGGCGACGTGGACCGGGGAGCTGTTTTTT	CASSPLNIGQGATWTGELFF
TRBJ1-1	TRBV7-3	many	.	TGTGCCAGCAGCAATTCGGGAGGGGTCACTGAAGCTTTCTTT	CASSNSGGVTEAFF
TRBJ2-5	TRBV20-1	.	TRBD1	TGCAGTGCCCCCCACCAGGGGGGACAGGGGACCCAGTACTTC	CSAPHQGGQGTQYF
TRBJ1-5	TRBV12-3/TRBV12-4	.	.	TGTGCCAGCACCACGGGGGCTGGGGACCTACTTAGCAATCAGCCCCAGCATTTT	CASTTGAGDLLSNQPQHF
TRBJ2-1	TRBV11-2	.	TRBD2	TGTGCCAGCAGCCGGCGACTAGCGGGAGTGGACAATGAGCAGTTCTTC	CASSRRLAGVDNEQFF
TRBJ2-1	TRBV7-2	.	.	TGTGCCAGCAGCGCGAGGGATATTGAGCAGTTCTTC	CASSARDIEQFF
TRBJ2-2	TRBV7-8	many	.	TGTGCCAGCAGCTTATTAGGAGTCGGGACCGGGGAGCTGTTTTTT	CASSLLGVGTGELFF
TRBJ2-5	TRBV7-2	many	.	TGTGCCAGCAGCCCCCGGGTGACGGAGACCCAGTACTTC	CASSPRVTETQYF
TRBJ1-1	TRBV4-1	.	.	TGCGCCAGCAGCCAGAACAGGCTTTTGAACACTGAAGCTTTCTTT	CASSQNRLLNTEAFF
TRBJ2-1	TRBV15	.	.	TGTGCCACCAGCAGCAACTGGGGCGCCCACAATGAGCAGTTCTTC	CATSSNWGAHNEQFF
TRBJ2-1	TRBV7-2	.	TRBD2	TGTGCCAGCAGCTTAGCCTTGACTAGCGCGAGCTCCTACAATGAGCAGTTCTTC	CASSLALTSASSYNEQFF
TRBJ2-6	TRBV7-8	many	.	TGTGCCAGCACAACAAGGGGCAGAGCCTCTGGGGCCAACGTCCTGACTTTC	CASTTRGRASGANVLTF
TRBJ1-2	TRBV7-9	many	.	TGTGCCAGCGTACTGCCGGGAGAGATTAGTGGCTACACCTTC	CASVLPGEISGYTF
TRBJ2-1	TRBV29-1	.	.	TGCAGCGTCATGTCCTTGGGGGTTCCAGGGAATGAGCAGTTCTTC	CSVMSLGVPGNEQFF
TRBJ2-6	TRBV7-2	few	TRBD1	TGTGCCAGCAGCCCAAGGGACAGGGGGCTTGGTTCTGGGGCCAACGTCCTGACTTTC	CASSPRDRGLGSGANVLTF
TRBJ1-4	TRBV7-9	.	TRBD1	TGTGCCAGCAGCGCGGGACAGACCAATAATGAAAAACTGTTTTTT	CASSAGQTNNEKLFF
TRBJ1-5	TRBV6-4	.	.	TGTGCCAGCAGTGAACGATTGGGACGGGGGAATCAGCCCCAGCATTTT	CASSERLGRGNQPQHF
TRBJ2-6	TRBV6-5	few	.	TGTGCCAGCAGCCCCTACTCGGGCAGGGTGCTAGTAGGGGCCAACGTCCTGACTTTC	CASSPYSGRVLVGANVLTF
TRBJ2-2	TRBV7-2	many	.	TGTGCCAGCAGCTTATTTGAGGCCGGGGAGCTGTTTTTT	CASSLFEAGELFF
TRBJ2-3	TRBV7-9	.	TRBD2	TGTGCCAGCAGCTTCCCGCGGACTAGCGGGTCAAGTTATACGCAGTATTTT	CASSFPRTSGSSYTQYF
TRBJ2-1	TRBV7-8	many	.	TGTGCCAGCAGCTTAAGGGGGAGGATGGGGGGCCATGAGCAGTTCTTC	CASSLRGRMGGHEQFF
TRBJ1-5	TRBV12-3/TRBV12-4	.	.	TGTGCCAGCAGCCACAGGGTGAATAGCAATCAGCCCCAGCATTTT	CASSHRVNSNQPQHF
TRBJ1-1	TRBV4-1	many	.	TGCGCCAGCAGCCAAGATGGGCCGGGCAAAGCTTTCTTT	CASSQDGPGKAFF
TRBJ2-2	TRBV9	few	.	TGTGCCAGCAGACGGGAGCACGGCACCGGGGAGCTGTTTTTT	CASRREHGTGELFF
TRBJ2-6	TRBV20-1	.	.	TGCAGTGCCGGAAGGGGGGCCAACGTCCTGACTTTC	CSAGRGANVLTF
TRBJ2-3	TRBV20-1	.	TRBD1	TGCAGTGCTCACCGGGACAGGGGTCCGGATACGCAGTATTTT	CSAHRDRGPDTQYF
TRBJ1-1	TRBV12-3/TRBV12-4	.	.	TGTGCCAGCAGCTCTAGGACAGCGAACACTGAAGCTTTCTTT	CASSSRTANTEAFF
TRBJ1-4	TRBV4-3	few	.	TGCGCCAGCAGCCAAGGGCTCACCACAACTAATGAAAAACTGTTTTTT	CASSQGLTTTNEKLFF
TRBJ1-1	TRBV7-2	.	.	TGTGCCAGCAGCTTAGAGGAAACAGCTTTCTTT	CASSLEETAFF
TRBJ1-2	TRBV4-3	once	.	TGCGCCAGCAGCCTTCTCCGAACAGGGAACTATGGCTACACCTTC	CASSLLRTGNYGYTF
TRBJ2-1	TRBV4-3	.	.	TGCGCCAGCAGCCAAGATTTCAGAGACAATGAGCAGTTCTTC	CASSQDFRDNEQFF
TRBJ2-2	TRBV27	few	.	TGTGCCAGCAGCTCAAAAACCGGGGAGCTGTTTTTT	CASSSKTGELFF